Shown below are 9 T cell receptor beta chains from a single sample sequenced in a study of T cells in Graves' hyperthyroidism and ophthalmopathy. TCR beta CDR3 region amplification was performed from RNA transcripts. The HTBI primer set drove a first-round RT-PCR of the TCR CDR3. TCRdb reprocessed the multiplex PCR reads via MiXCR and lists one record per CDR3 protein. This table holds fewer than 450,000 distinct CDR3 sequences, about 15% found once. Material: blood. These receptors were taken from a woman aged 25 to 39 with Graves' hyperthyroidism that later progressed to Graves' ophthalmopathy.

This chain links TRBV5-6 with TRBJ2-1; 7 nucleotides match TRBD1. V dropped 2 bases and J dropped 5; count of bases not matched to a gene: 7. Germline CDR1 and CDR2: SGHDT and YYEEEE. The CDR3 is 15 residues long. Here the CDR3 DNA reads TGTGCCAGCAGCTTAGGTGACAGGGTGGACAATGAGCAGTTCTTC. Translated: CASSLGDRVDNEQFF.

A few counts support this clonotype. As DNA, the CDR3 is TGCAGTGCAAGCGAAAGACAGGGGCTAGGCGGGACCCAGTACTTC. This codes for CSASERQGLGGTQYF. The gene calls are TRBV20-1 and TRBJ2-5; 8 bases are a match to TRBD1. Trimming removed 6 bases from V and 7 bases from J; junction bases left unmatched: 16. Germline-derived CDR1 and CDR2 are DFQATT and SNEGSKA (reference sequence). The CDR3 has 15 amino acids.

This clonotype was seen many times. The chain is built from TRBV6-1 and TRBJ1-2, with 12 bases identical to TRBD1. CDR1 and CDR2 from the germline V gene are MNHNS and SASEGT. Trimming removed 6 bases from V and 7 bases from J; junction bases left unmatched: 9. This CDR3 contains 15 residues. CDR3 in DNA: TGTGCCAGCAGGATAGGGACAGGGGGCACAGGTGGCTACACCTTC. Its translation is CASRIGTGGTGGYTF.

This clonotype was recorded at least ten times. The chain recombines TRBV29-1 with TRBJ1-2; 7 bases align to TRBD1. Germline CDR1 is SQVTM and CDR2 is ANQGSEA. With V trimmed by 6 bases and J by 3 bases, 10 bases remained unmatched. There are 14 residues in the CDR3. This CDR3 is CSVGGDSSYYGYTF. Here the CDR3 DNA reads TGCAGCGTGGGGGGGGACAGCAGCTACTATGGCTACACCTTC.

This clonotype showed up many times. The V call is TRBV19, the J call TRBJ1-2; TRBD1 agrees at 7 bases. Germline V gene data show CDR1 as LNHDA and CDR2 as SQIVND (reference sequence). The junction had 16 bases not matched to a gene; V was cut back by 5 bases and J by 1 base. The CDR3 contains 18 residues. CDR3 loop: CASSVGSGRGTDNYGYTF. The CDR3, as DNA: TGTGCCAGTAGTGTGGGGAGTGGCCGAGGGACAGATAACTATGGCTACACCTTC.

This clonotype showed up many times. The CDR3, as DNA: TGTGCCAGCAGCTCCTATCTAGCGGGGGCCGTAAACAATGAGCAGTTCTTC. It codes for CASSSYLAGAVNNEQFF. V usage is TRBV7-6 and J usage is TRBJ2-1; TRBD2 matches 10 bases. The J segment lost 5 bases and the V segment lost 4 bases, leaving 11 bases of the junction unmatched. Germline assignment: CDR1 SGHVS and CDR2 FNYEAQ. This CDR3 has 17 amino acids.

This clonotype was detected only a few times. This may arise from a read error, as a much more abundant clone is one base away. The gene calls are TRBV28 and TRBJ1-1; 9 bases fit TRBD1. There are 14 residues in the CDR3. Germline CDR1 reads MDHEN; CDR2 reads SYDVKM. The CDR3 protein is CASRIQGADTGAFF. The DNA of the CDR3 is TGTGCCAGCAGAATACAGGGGGCGGACACTGGAGCTTTCTTT.

The chain joins TRBV14 to TRBJ1-2; D gene ambiguous. The length of the CDR3 is 18 residues. V was clipped by 0 bases and J by 0 bases, with 17 bases between them. CDR1 and CDR2 from the germline V gene are SGHDN and FVKESK. CDR3 in amino acids: CASSQDIGPIIANYGYTF. The DNA for the CDR3 is TGTGCCAGCAGCCAAGATATTGGCCCGATTATAGCTAACTATGGCTACACCTTC.

This clonotype has a count of ten or more. The genes are TRBV9 and TRBJ2-2; a possible D gene is TRBD2 (5 bases). CDR3 length equals 15 residues. Trimming left V 1 base short and J 3 bases short, with 10 bases between. CDR1 is SGDLS, CDR2 YYNGEE, per germline. DNA for the CDR3: TGTGCCAGCAGCGTACAGCTAGCTGACACCGGGGAGCTGTTTTTT. Protein: CASSVQLADTGELFF.